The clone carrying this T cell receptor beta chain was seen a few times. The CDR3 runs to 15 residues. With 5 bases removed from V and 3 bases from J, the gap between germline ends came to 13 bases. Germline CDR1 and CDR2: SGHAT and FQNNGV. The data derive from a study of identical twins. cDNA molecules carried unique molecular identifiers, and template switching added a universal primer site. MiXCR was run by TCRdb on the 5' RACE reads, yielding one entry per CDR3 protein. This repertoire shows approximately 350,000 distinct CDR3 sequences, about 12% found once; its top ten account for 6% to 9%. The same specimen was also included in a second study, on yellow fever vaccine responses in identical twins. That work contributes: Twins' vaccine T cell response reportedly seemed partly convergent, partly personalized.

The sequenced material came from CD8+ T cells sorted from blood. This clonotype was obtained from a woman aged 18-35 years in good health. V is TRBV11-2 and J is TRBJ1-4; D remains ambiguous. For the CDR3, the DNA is TGTGCCAGCAGCCTACTTTGGCAGTCTAATGAAAAACTGTTTTTT. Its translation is CASSLLWQSNEKLFF.